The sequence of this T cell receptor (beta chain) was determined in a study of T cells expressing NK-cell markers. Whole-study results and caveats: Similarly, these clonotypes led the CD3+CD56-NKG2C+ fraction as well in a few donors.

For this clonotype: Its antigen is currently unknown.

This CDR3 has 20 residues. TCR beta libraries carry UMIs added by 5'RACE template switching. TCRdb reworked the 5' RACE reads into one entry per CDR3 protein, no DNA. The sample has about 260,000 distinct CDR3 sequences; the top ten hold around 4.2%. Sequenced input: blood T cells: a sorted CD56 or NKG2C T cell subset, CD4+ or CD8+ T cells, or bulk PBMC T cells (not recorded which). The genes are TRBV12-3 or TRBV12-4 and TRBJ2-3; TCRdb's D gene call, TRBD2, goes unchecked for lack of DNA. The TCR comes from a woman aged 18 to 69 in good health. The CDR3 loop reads CASSLVGGLAVRSSTDTQYF.